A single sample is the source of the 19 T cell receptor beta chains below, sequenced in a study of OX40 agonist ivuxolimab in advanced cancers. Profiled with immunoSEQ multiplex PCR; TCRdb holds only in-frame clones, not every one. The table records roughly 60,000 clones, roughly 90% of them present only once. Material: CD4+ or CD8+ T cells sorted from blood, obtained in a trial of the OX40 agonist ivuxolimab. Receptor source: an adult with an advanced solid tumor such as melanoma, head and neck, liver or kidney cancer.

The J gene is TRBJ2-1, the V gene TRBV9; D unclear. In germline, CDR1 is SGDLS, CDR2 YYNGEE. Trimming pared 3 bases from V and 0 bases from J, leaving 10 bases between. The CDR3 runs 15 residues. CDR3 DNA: TGTGCCAGCAGCGCTAGTAGGGACTCCTACAATGAGCAGTTCTTC. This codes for CASSASRDSYNEQFF.

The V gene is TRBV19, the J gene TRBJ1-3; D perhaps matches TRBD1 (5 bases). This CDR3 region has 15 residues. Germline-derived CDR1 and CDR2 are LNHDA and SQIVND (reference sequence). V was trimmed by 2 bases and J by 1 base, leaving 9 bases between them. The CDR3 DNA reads TGTGCCAGTAGTATATACAGGCCGTCTGGAAACACCATATATTTT. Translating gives CASSIYRPSGNTIYF.

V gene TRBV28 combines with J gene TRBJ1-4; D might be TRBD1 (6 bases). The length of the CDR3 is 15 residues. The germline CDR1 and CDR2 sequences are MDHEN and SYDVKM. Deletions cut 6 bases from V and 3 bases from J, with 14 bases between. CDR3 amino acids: CASRPGGLANEKLFF. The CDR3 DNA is TGTGCCAGCAGGCCCGGGGGGCTAGCTAATGAAAAACTGTTTTTT.

The CDR3 here is CARWRSYAGANVLTF. In DNA form, the CDR3 reads TGCGCCAGATGGAGGAGTTACGCTGGGGCCAACGTCCTGACTTTC. The chain uses TRBV10-1 and TRBJ2-6, with TRBD2 as a possible D gene (5 bases). Germline V gene lookup returns CDR1 WNHNN and CDR2 SYGVQD (reference sequence). This CDR3 has 15 amino acids. Between the trimmed V and J ends, which lost 9 bases and 2 bases, there was a span of 14 bases.

The CDR3 DNA reads as TGTGCCAGCAACACGAGGGGGAGAATCCCCAATGAGCAGTTCTTC. The encoded protein is CASNTRGRIPNEQFF. This chain links TRBV25-1 with TRBJ2-1, with D maybe TRBD1 (6 bases). Per germline, CDR1 MGHDK and CDR2 SYGVNS. This CDR3 comprises 15 residues. V was trimmed by 7 bases and J by 6 bases, leaving 19 bases between them.

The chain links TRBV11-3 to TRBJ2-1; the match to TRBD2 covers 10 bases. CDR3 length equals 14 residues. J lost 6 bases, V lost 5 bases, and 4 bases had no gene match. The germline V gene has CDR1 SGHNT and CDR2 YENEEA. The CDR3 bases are TGTGCCAGCAGCCGGAGGACTAGCGGCAATGAGCAGTTCTTC. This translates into CASSRRTSGNEQFF.

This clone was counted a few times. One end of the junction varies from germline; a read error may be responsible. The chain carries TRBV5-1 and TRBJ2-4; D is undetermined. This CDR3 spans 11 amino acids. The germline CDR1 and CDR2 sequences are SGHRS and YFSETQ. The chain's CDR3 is CASSLGHSVVF. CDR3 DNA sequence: TGCGCCAGCAGCTTGGGACACAGTGTCGTCTTC. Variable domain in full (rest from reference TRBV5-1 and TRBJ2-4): KAGVTQTPRYLIKTRGQQVTLSCSPISGHRSVSWYQQTPGQGLQFLFEYFSETQRNKGNFPGRFSGRQFSNSRSEMNVSTLELGDSALYLCASSLGHSVVFGAGTRLSVL.

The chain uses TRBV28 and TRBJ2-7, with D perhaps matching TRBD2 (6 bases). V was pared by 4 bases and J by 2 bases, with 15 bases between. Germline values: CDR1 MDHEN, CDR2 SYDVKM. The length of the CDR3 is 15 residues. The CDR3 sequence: CASSSTPSAAYEQYF. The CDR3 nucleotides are TGTGCCAGCAGTTCCACTCCTAGCGCCGCCTACGAGCAGTACTTC.

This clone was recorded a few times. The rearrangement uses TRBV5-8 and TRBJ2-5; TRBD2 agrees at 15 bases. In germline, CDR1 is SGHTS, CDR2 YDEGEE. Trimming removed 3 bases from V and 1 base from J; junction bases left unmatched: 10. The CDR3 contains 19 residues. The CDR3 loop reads CASSSRPGTSGRRQETQYF. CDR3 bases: TGTGCCAGCAGCTCACGTCCCGGGACTAGCGGGAGGCGCCAAGAGACCCAGTACTTC.

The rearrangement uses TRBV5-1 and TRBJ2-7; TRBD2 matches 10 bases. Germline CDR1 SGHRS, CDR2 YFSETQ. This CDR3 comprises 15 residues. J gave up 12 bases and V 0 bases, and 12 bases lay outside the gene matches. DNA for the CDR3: TGCGCCAGCAGCTTGGGGGCTAGCGGGAGCGGAGATCTGTACTTC. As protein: CASSLGASGSGDLYF.

As DNA, the CDR3 is TGTGCCAGCAGCGTAGGACAGGAGACTAGCACAGATACGCAGTATTTT. Translated: CASSVGQETSTDTQYF. This chain joins TRBV9 and TRBJ2-3; D may be TRBD1 (6 bases). Germline CDR1 SGDLS, CDR2 YYNGEE. This CDR3 has 16 residues. V lost 0 bases, J lost 0 bases, and 11 bases lay in between.

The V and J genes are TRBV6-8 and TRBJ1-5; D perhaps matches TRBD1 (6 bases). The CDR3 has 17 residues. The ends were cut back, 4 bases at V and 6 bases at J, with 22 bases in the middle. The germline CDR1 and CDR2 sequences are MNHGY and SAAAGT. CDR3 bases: TGTGCCAGCAGTTCTCTCAAGCGGCAGGGGCTGGCTCAGCCCCAGCATTTT. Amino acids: CASSSLKRQGLAQPQHF.

The CDR3 is CASSLASAENIQYF. CDR3 nucleotide sequence: TGCGCCAGCAGCTTGGCGAGCGCGGAAAACATTCAGTACTTC. The rearrangement links TRBV5-1 to TRBJ2-4; D is unresolved. The V gene lost 0 bases and the J gene lost 5 bases, with 9 bases spanning the gap. The germline V gene encodes CDR1 SGHRS and CDR2 YFSETQ. The CDR3 has 14 residues.

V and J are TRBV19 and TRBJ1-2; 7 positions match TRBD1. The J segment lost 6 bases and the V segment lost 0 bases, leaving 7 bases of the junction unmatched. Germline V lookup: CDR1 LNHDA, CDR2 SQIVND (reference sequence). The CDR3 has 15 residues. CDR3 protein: CASSIEGGEGHGYTF. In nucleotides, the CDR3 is TGTGCCAGTAGTATAGAAGGGGGCGAGGGCCATGGCTACACCTTC.

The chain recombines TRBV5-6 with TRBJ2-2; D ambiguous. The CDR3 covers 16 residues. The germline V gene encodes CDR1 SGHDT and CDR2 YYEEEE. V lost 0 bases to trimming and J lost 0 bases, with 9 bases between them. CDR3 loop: CASSLALGTNTGELFF. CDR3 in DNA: TGTGCCAGCAGCTTGGCATTGGGGACGAACACCGGGGAGCTGTTTTTT.

The CDR3: CATSRDRGPHEQYF. The DNA for the CDR3 is TGTGCCACCAGCAGGGACAGGGGGCCTCACGAGCAGTACTTC. The gene calls are TRBV15 and TRBJ2-7; 11 positions match TRBD1. Looked up from germline, CDR1 is LNHNV and CDR2 is YYDKDF (reference sequence). CDR3 size: 14 residues. V lost 3 bases and J lost 5; bases outside the gene matches: 3.

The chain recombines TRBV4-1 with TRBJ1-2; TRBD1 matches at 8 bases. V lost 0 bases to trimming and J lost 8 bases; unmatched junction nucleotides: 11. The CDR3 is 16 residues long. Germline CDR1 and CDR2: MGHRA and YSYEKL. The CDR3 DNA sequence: TGCGCCAGCAGCCAAGATTGGGGGCAGGGGGCGAAAGGCTACACCTTC. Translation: CASSQDWGQGAKGYTF.

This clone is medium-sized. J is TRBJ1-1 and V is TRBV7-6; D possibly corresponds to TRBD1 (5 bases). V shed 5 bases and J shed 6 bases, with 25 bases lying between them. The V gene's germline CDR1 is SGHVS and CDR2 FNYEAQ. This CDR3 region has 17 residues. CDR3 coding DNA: TGTGCCAGCAGCCCCACCGGACCGGGGGTTCGTGGGGCTGAAGCTTTCTTT. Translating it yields CASSPTGPGVRGAEAFF.

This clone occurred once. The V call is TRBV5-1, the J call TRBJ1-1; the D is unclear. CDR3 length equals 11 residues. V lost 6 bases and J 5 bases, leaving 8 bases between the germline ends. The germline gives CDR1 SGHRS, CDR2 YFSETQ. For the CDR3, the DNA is TGCGCCAGCAAGCTGAGGACTGAAGCTTTCTTT. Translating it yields CASKLRTEAFF.